The 13 T cell receptor beta chains reported below all come from one sample, sequenced in a study of PD-1 blockade in classical Hodgkin lymphoma. Method: immunoSEQ multiplex PCR; TCRdb's copy keeps in-frame clones and lacks some. The sample includes some 20,000 clones, about 88% of them seen just once. Described time point: cycle 4 day 1 (C4D1), after 5 to 7 weeks of nivolumab. Following autologous stem cell transplantation, relapse occurred in every patient, and exposure to brentuximab vedotin varied. PBMCs were thawed, and CD8+ T cells were then isolated from them by magnetic negative selection. The material was CD8+ T cells from blood, obtained before the fourth cycle of nivolumab. Receptor source: a human donor with classical Hodgkin lymphoma.

The chain uses TRBV27 and TRBJ2-1; 9 bases map to TRBD2. CDR1 is MNHEY and CDR2 is SMNVEV in the germline V gene (reference sequence). The CDR3 extends over 15 amino acids. V lost 1 base, J lost 4 bases, and 2 bases stayed unmatched. The CDR3 region has the DNA TGTGCCAGCAGTTTATTTCTAGCGGGGTACAATGAGCAGTTCTTC. Its protein is CASSLFLAGYNEQFF.

The chain has TRBV27 and TRBJ1-4, with 8 bases fitting TRBD1. The CDR3 sequence is 16 residues long. Germline V CDR1 and CDR2: MNHEY, SMNVEV (reference sequence). Losses at the gene ends were 3 bases for V and 11 bases for J; bases not matched to a gene: 14. The CDR3 bases are TGTGCCAGCAGTTTGGTGCGGACAGGGCAAACCACCAAACTGTTTTTT. Its protein is CASSLVRTGQTTKLFF.

The J gene is TRBJ1-4, the V gene TRBV27; TRBD1 matches at 7 bases. J was trimmed by 6 bases and V by 2 bases; bases with no gene match: 12. Germline values: CDR1 MNHEY, CDR2 SMNVEV (reference sequence). The CDR3 sequence is 17 residues long. This CDR3 is CASSLPSQTGRYEKLFF. The CDR3 nucleotides read TGTGCCAGCAGTTTACCTTCCCAGACAGGGCGATATGAAAAACTGTTTTTT.

This clone was observed once. V gene TRBV25-1 combines with J gene TRBJ2-1; D assignment may be TRBD1 or TRBD2 (5 bases each). Germline V lookup: CDR1 MGHDK, CDR2 SYGVNS. CDR3 length: 12 amino acids. V shed 4 bases and J shed 6 bases, with 7 bases lying between them. This chain's CDR3 is CASSAGRNEQFF. CDR3 sequence (DNA): TGTGCCAGCAGTGCGGGGCGCAATGAGCAGTTCTTC. Combining the CDR3 with reference TRBV25-1 and TRBJ2-1 gives the whole variable domain EADIYQTPRYLVIGTGKKITLECSQTMGHDKMYWYQQDPGMELHLIHYSYGVNSTEKGDLSSESTVSRIRTEHFPLTLESARPSHTSQYLCASSAGRNEQFFGPGTRLTVL.

The V call is TRBV27, the J call TRBJ2-5, with D possibly being TRBD1 (6 bases). V was pared by 7 bases and J by 5 bases, with 23 bases between. The CDR3 loop spans 16 amino acids. CDR1 and CDR2 from the germline V gene are MNHEY and SMNVEV (reference sequence). For the CDR3, the DNA is TGTGCCAGCATGGATAGGGGGATGACAAGATTTGAGACCCAGTACTTC. Residues: CASMDRGMTRFETQYF.

The J gene is TRBJ2-1, the V gene TRBV27; D call uncertain. Germline CDR1 and CDR2: MNHEY and SMNVEV (reference sequence). This CDR3 spans 16 amino acids. V was clipped by 2 bases and J by 4 bases, with 15 bases between them. The DNA for the CDR3 is TGTGCCAGCAGTTTAGCCCTAGTCGAGGCTTACAATGAGCAGTTCTTC. Residues: CASSLALVEAYNEQFF.

The CDR3, as DNA: TGTGCCAGTAAAGGACAGACGGATACGCAGTATTTT. Translating it yields CASKGQTDTQYF. The J gene is TRBJ2-3, the V gene TRBV19; TRBD1 might be the D (6 bases). This CDR3 has 12 residues. Germline V gene sequence: CDR1 LNHDA, CDR2 SQIVND (reference sequence). V gave up 7 bases and J gave up 6 bases, with 11 bases separating them.

The CDR3 DNA reads as TGTGCCAGCAGCCCTCGGGGTAGCGATACCGGGGAGCTGTTTTTT. Translating gives CASSPRGSDTGELFF. The chain joins TRBV7-7 to TRBJ2-2; the D gene is possibly TRBD2 (5 bases). CDR1 is SSHAT and CDR2 is FNYEAQ in the germline V gene (reference sequence). The CDR3 covers 15 residues. V was cut by 5 bases and J by 5 bases, with 15 bases left in between.

CDR3 in DNA: TGTGCCAGCAGCGCCACGGCGGGGGGCACGGAGACCCAGTACTTC. It yields the protein CASSATAGGTETQYF. The chain has TRBV27 and TRBJ2-5; 8 nucleotides align to TRBD2. This CDR3 is built from 15 residues. With V trimmed by 6 bases and J by 5 bases, 11 bases remained unmatched. Germline CDR1 and CDR2: MNHEY and SMNVEV (reference sequence).

CDR3 sequence (DNA): TGTGCCAGCAGTTTATCCTACGGGGACGCACAAAACAATGAGCAGTTCTTC. It specifies CASSLSYGDAQNNEQFF. The chain links TRBV28 to TRBJ2-1; D possibly matches TRBD1 or TRBD2 (5 bases each). The V gene lost 1 base and the J gene lost 5 bases, with 18 bases spanning the gap. The CDR3 has 17 residues. Germline CDR1 reads MDHEN; CDR2 reads SYDVKM.

This clone was detected once. The chain links TRBV9 to TRBJ2-1, with D unresolved. Per germline, CDR1 SGDLS and CDR2 YYNGEE. The length of the CDR3 is 16 residues. V was pared by 4 bases and J by 2 bases, with 16 bases between. The CDR3 DNA sequence: TGTGCCAGCAGCCCTTCCGGCCGTTGGCCCTACAATGAGCAGTTCTTC. This translates into CASSPSGRWPYNEQFF.

The chain is built from TRBV25-1 and TRBJ1-2; 7 bases line up with TRBD1. The junction had 12 bases not matched to a gene; V was cut back by 8 bases and J by 6 bases. The germline V gene has CDR1 MGHDK and CDR2 SYGVNS. The CDR3 runs 14 residues. Here the CDR3 reads CASGLGRGQDGYTF. CDR3 DNA: TGTGCCAGCGGCCTCGGAAGGGGGCAGGATGGCTACACCTTC.

The chain carries TRBV5-6 and TRBJ2-1; 7 nucleotides line up with TRBD1. CDR3 length: 16 amino acids. Germline V gene sequence: CDR1 SGHDT, CDR2 YYEEEE. Trimming cost V 6 bases and J 3 bases; bases outside gene matches: 12. CDR3 sequence: CASTKIQGRRYNEQFF. The CDR3 DNA follows: TGTGCCAGCACCAAAATACAGGGGCGCCGCTACAATGAGCAGTTCTTC.